The following is a TCR beta chain sequence with its context. The data are from a study of blood T cell repertoires in COVID-19. Generated by immunoSEQ multiplex PCR, the TCRdb table keeps only in-frame clones and is missing some. The data hold approximately 80,000 clones, with 82% observed a single time. This CDR3 region has 19 residues. With V trimmed by 0 bases and J by 0 bases, 10 bases remained unmatched. The germline CDR1 and CDR2 sequences are SGDLS and YYNGEE. Sequencing was done on a sample of peripheral blood. The sequence came from a human donor in a cohort sampled during active COVID-19. The gene calls are TRBV9 and TRBJ2-3; TRBD2 matches at 10 bases. The CDR3 sequence is CASSVVDSGGPPSTDTQYF. The CDR3 DNA follows: TGTGCCAGCAGCGTAGTGGATAGCGGGGGGCCCCCTAGCACAGATACGCAGTATTTT. The whole variable domain, remainder taken from reference TRBV9 and TRBJ2-3, is DSGVTQTPKHLITATGQRVTLRCSPRSGDLSVYWYQQSLDQGLQFLIQYYNGEERAKGNILERFSAQQFPDLHSELNLSSLELGDSALYFCASSVVDSGGPPSTDTQYFGPGTRLTVL.